This record looks at one T cell receptor (beta chain) sequence and its context. Its antigen is as yet unknown. The data originate from a study of neurological immune-mediated disorders. CDR3 length: 14 residues. The V end was cut by 7 bases, the J end by 2 bases, with 12 bases between. Germline CDR1 is MNHGY and CDR2 is SVAAGI. 5'RACE with 10-nucleotide random UMIs produced the cDNA. A single run covered 15-18 subjects with over 160 million TCR-beta sequences. TCRdb reanalysed the 5' RACE reads using MiXCR and keeps one entry per CDR3 protein. The sample lists around 100,000 distinct CDR3 sequences; under 14% were seen once. Stated time point: longitudinal time-point 3. Study-wide findings and caveats: Among expanded clones, no CDR3 amino acid sequences were shared across subjects, a pattern suggesting private repertoires in all groups.

The chain couples TRBV6-9 to TRBJ2-1; TRBD2 might be the D (5 bases). The sequencing input was PBMCs. The TCR comes from a female donor with HTLV-1-associated myelopathy (HAM/TSP). The CDR3 protein is CASTPSGTYNEQFF. The CDR3 coding sequence is TGTGCCAGCACACCCTCCGGGACCTACAATGAGCAGTTCTTC.